The 16 T cell receptor beta chains in this list originate from one sample, sequenced in a study of cytomegalovirus exposure and HLA in healthy donors. 60 Vbeta and 13 Jbeta primers were used in PCR. Using immunoSEQ multiplex PCR, the repertoire was profiled, and TCRdb retains in-frame clones only, with some absent. Of more than 95,000 clones in the sample, roughly a tenth are singletons; the top ten hold approximately 4.5%. The sequencing sample was made of PBMCs. The receptors shown here come from a woman aged 18-29 years in good health and CMV-seropositive.

The V gene is TRBV2, the J gene TRBJ2-5; 14 nucleotides agree with TRBD2. This CDR3 spans 14 amino acids. The V gene end was trimmed by 6 bases and the J gene end by 5 bases; junction bases not matched to a gene: 2. The germline V gene has CDR1 SNHLY and CDR2 FYNNEI. The CDR3 loop is CASRWTSGGETQYF. Written as DNA, the CDR3 is TGTGCCAGCAGGTGGACTAGCGGGGGGGAGACCCAGTACTTC.

The table lists this clone with a few counts. V usage is TRBV7-6 and J usage is TRBJ2-7, with 9 bases fitting TRBD1. The trim removed 5 bases at V and 2 bases at J, leaving 7 bases unmatched. This CDR3 region has 15 residues. Germline CDR1 reads SGHVS; CDR2 reads FNYEAQ. The CDR3 DNA reads as TGTGCCAGCAGCGCCGGGACAGGGTCACCCTACGAGCAGTACTTC. As protein: CASSAGTGSPYEQYF.

V gene TRBV6-1 combines with J gene TRBJ2-1, with 8 bases fitting TRBD2. The trim removed 4 bases at V and 14 bases at J, leaving 13 bases unmatched. CDR1 and CDR2 from the germline V gene are MNHNS and SASEGT. The length of the CDR3 is 14 residues. CDR3 region: CASSGLETSAREFF. The DNA of the CDR3 is TGTGCCAGCAGTGGATTGGAGACTAGCGCAAGGGAGTTCTTC.

This clone has more than one count but fewer than ten. This chain uses TRBV5-8 with TRBJ2-2; D possibly corresponds to TRBD1 (6 bases). Germline CDR1 reads SGHTS; CDR2 reads YDEGEE. The CDR3 spans 12 residues. V was shortened by 7 bases and J by 6 bases, with 10 bases between the two germline ends. CDR3 coding DNA: TGTGCCAGCTCTACAGGGTCCGGGGAGCTGTTTTTT. Translated, it gives CASSTGSGELFF.

This clone was counted only a few times. The rearrangement uses TRBV6-6 and TRBJ2-3; D possibly corresponds to TRBD2 (6 bases). This CDR3 is 12 amino acids long. Germline CDR1 reads MNHNY; CDR2 reads SVGAGI (reference sequence). The V end was cut by 8 bases, the J end by 10 bases, with 16 bases between. The CDR3 bases are TGTGCCAGCGGCTTCAGGGAGGATGCGCAGTATTTT. This encodes CASGFREDAQYF.

The chain couples TRBV18 to TRBJ2-5, with 8 bases fitting TRBD2. This CDR3 spans 17 amino acids. The V gene end was trimmed by 3 bases and the J gene end by 5 bases; junction bases not matched to a gene: 14. Germline values: CDR1 KGHSH, CDR2 LQKENI. Here the CDR3 DNA reads TGTGCCAGCTCACCGTTATCAGCGGGAGTGGCCGGGGAGACCCAGTACTTC. As protein: CASSPLSAGVAGETQYF.

This clone was found once. The chain has TRBV6-1 and TRBJ1-3; tentatively, D is TRBD1 (5 bases). Trimming took off 4 bases at V and 0 bases at J, with 13 bases between the two ends. The germline V gene encodes CDR1 MNHNS and CDR2 SASEGT. The CDR3 extends over 16 amino acids. The CDR3: CASSATQTVSGNTIYF. In DNA form, the CDR3 reads TGTGCCAGCAGTGCAACTCAGACAGTCTCTGGAAACACCATATATTTT.

A single count supports this clone. The chain links TRBV11-2 to TRBJ2-4; 8 nucleotides match TRBD1. V lost 4 bases to trimming and J lost 5 bases; unmatched junction nucleotides: 10. CDR3 length equals 16 residues. Germline CDR1 and CDR2: SGHAT and FQNNGV. The CDR3 sequence: CASSWGAGGAQNIQYF. The CDR3 coding sequence is TGTGCCAGCAGCTGGGGGGCAGGGGGCGCCCAAAACATTCAGTACTTC. The full variable domain, rest sourced from reference TRBV11-2 and TRBJ2-4, is EAGVAQSPRYKIIEKRQSVAFWCNPISGHATLYWYQQILGQGPKLLIQFQNNGVVDDSQLPKDRFSAERLKGVDSTLKIQPAKLEDSAVYLCASSWGAGGAQNIQYFGAGTRLSVL.

This clone was detected a few times. CDR3 DNA: TGCGCCAGCAGCCAAGATGCGTCTACGGATGAGCAGTTCTTC. It is translated as CASSQDASTDEQFF. This rearrangement joins TRBV4-1 to TRBJ2-1; D remains unclear. From germline, CDR1 is MGHRA and CDR2 YSYEKL. This CDR3 has 14 amino acids. The germline V and J ends were trimmed by 0 bases and 8 bases, with 11 bases remaining between them.

This clone came up a few times. This chain links TRBV19 with TRBJ1-2; D unresolved. Germline CDR1 LNHDA, CDR2 SQIVND (reference sequence). There are 13 residues in the CDR3. V was shortened by 0 bases and J by 5 bases, with 7 bases between the two germline ends. The CDR3 nucleotides read TGTGCCAGTAGTATAGACGACGGGTATGGCTACACCTTC. This translates into CASSIDDGYGYTF.

The CDR3 DNA is TGTGCCAGCACCCGACTAGCGGGAGCCCACGAGCAGTACTTC. Amino acids: CASTRLAGAHEQYF. The chain uses TRBV6-5 and TRBJ2-7; 12 bases are a match to TRBD2. The germline gives CDR1 MNHEY, CDR2 SVGAGI. V was pared by 7 bases and J by 5 bases, with 6 bases of the junction left unmatched. This CDR3 is built from 14 residues.

With respect to this clone: The conserved closing phenylalanine or tryptophan is absent in this CDR3, likely reflecting a read error. CDR3: CSAATSAAYEQYS. The CDR3 coding sequence is TGCAGCGCTGCGACTAGCGCCGCCTACGAGCAGTACTCC. This sequence joins TRBV29-1 and TRBJ2-7, with 8 positions matching TRBD2. This CDR3 is 13 amino acids long. The V and J ends lost 7 bases and 2 bases, in that order; junction bases with no gene match: 7. Germline CDR1 and CDR2: SQVTM and ANQGSEA.

The V gene is TRBV30, the J gene TRBJ2-2; D is possibly TRBD1 (6 bases). Germline loops: CDR1 GTSNPN, CDR2 SVGIG (reference sequence). The CDR3 sequence is 19 residues long. V was clipped by 0 bases and J by 3 bases, with 23 bases between them. The CDR3 DNA reads as TGTGCCTGGAGTGTGTTAGGGGATATAGGACAGAGGCACACCGGGGAGCTGTTTTTT. Translating gives CAWSVLGDIGQRHTGELFF. The complete variable domain, with remaining parts taken from reference TRBV30 and TRBJ2-2, reads SQTIHQWPATLVQPVGSPLSLECTVEGTSNPNLYWYRQAAGRGLQLLFYSVGIGQISSEVPQNLSASRPQDRQFILSSKKLLLSDSGFYLCAWSVLGDIGQRHTGELFFGEGSRLTVL.

This chain joins TRBV28 and TRBJ2-7; TRBD2 agrees at 11 bases. The CDR3 is 18 amino acids. V was pared by 4 bases and J by 2 bases, with 13 bases of the junction left unmatched. Germline V CDR1 and CDR2: MDHEN, SYDVKM. CDR3 nucleotide sequence: TGTGCCAGCAGTTCACTACTAGCGGGAGAACGCGCGGCCTACGAGCAGTACTTC. This gives the protein CASSSLLAGERAAYEQYF.

Notes on this clone: One end of the junction fails to match germline, which may point to a read error. V is TRBV11-2 and J is TRBJ1-4, with D unresolved. The CDR3 has 13 residues. Germline V gene sequence: CDR1 SGHAT, CDR2 FQNNGV. The CDR3 region has the DNA TGTGCTAGCAGCCCCAACGTGGCTGAAAAACTGTTTTTT. This sequence encodes CASSPNVAEKLFF.

This rearrangement joins TRBV4-1 to TRBJ2-3; a weak D match, TRBD2 (7 bases). Germline CDR1 reads MGHRA; CDR2 reads YSYEKL. There are 13 residues in the CDR3. Trimming removed 1 base at V and 10 bases at J, with 12 bases between. CDR3 sequence reads: CASSQGTGGAQYF. Here the CDR3 DNA reads TGCGCCAGCAGCCAAGGGACGGGGGGCGCGCAGTATTTT.